The rows below give T cell receptor beta chains drawn from one sample of a study of T cell repertoires in cytomegalovirus infection. One entry per CDR3 protein results from TCRdb running MiXCR on the reads. The profile covers 76,000 or so distinct CDR3 sequences, with around 3.5% appearing a single time and under 6% taken by the ten largest. The specimen sequenced was PBMCs. The receptors here all came from a human donor in good health (CMV status not recorded). Some clones in this sample may be carry-over from other donors' samples. The CDR3 runs from the conserved cysteine through the conserved F or W. The D gene is left open where the match is weak. Clone sizes are shown as once, few, many or a size class.

clone size: many; V gene: TRBV28; J gene: TRBJ1-5; D gene: -; CDR3 protein: CASSLLGTSSNQPQHF; CDR3 DNA: TGTGCCAGCAGTTTACTTGGGACGTCGAGCAATCAGCCCCAGCATTTT
clone size: many; V gene: TRBV29-1; J gene: TRBJ1-1; D gene: TRBD1; CDR3 protein: CSVDKQGASEAFF; CDR3 DNA: TGCAGCGTTGACAAACAGGGGGCAAGTGAAGCTTTCTTT
clone size: many; V gene: TRBV6-5; J gene: TRBJ2-1; D gene: -; CDR3 protein: CASSYSRIYNEQFF; CDR3 DNA: TGTGCCAGCAGTTACTCTCGGATCTACAATGAGCAGTTCTTC
clone size: many; V gene: TRBV15; J gene: TRBJ2-5; D gene: -; CDR3 protein: CATSREGKNLQETQYF; CDR3 DNA: TGTGCCACCAGCAGAGAAGGAAAAAACCTCCAGGAGACCCAGTACTTC
clone size: many; V gene: TRBV20-1; J gene: TRBJ1-1; D gene: -; CDR3 protein: CSARRSVADAEAFF; CDR3 DNA: TGCAGTGCTAGACGGTCAGTGGCGGATGCTGAAGCTTTCTTT
clone size: many; V gene: TRBV7-6; J gene: TRBJ2-3; D gene: TRBD2; CDR3 protein: CASSSGLAGTQDTQYF; CDR3 DNA: TGTGCCAGCAGCTCGGGACTAGCGGGGACGCAGGATACGCAGTATTTT
clone size: many; V gene: TRBV12-3/TRBV12-4; J gene: TRBJ1-6; D gene: -; CDR3 protein: CASRSTGSLALHF; CDR3 DNA: TGTGCCAGCAGGTCTACAGGGTCGCTGGCCCTCCACTTT
clone size: many; V gene: TRBV12-3/TRBV12-4; J gene: TRBJ1-2; D gene: TRBD1; CDR3 protein: CASSLGMLGQGAGGYTF; CDR3 DNA: TGTGCCAGCAGCTTAGGAATGTTAGGACAGGGGGCCGGTGGCTACACCTTC
clone size: many; V gene: TRBV11-2; J gene: TRBJ2-3; D gene: TRBD2; CDR3 protein: CASNLGGGADTQYF; CDR3 DNA: TGTGCCAGCAATCTGGGCGGGGGGGCGGATACGCAGTATTTT
clone size: many; V gene: TRBV12-3/TRBV12-4; J gene: TRBJ1-1; D gene: -; CDR3 protein: CASSWGLEAFF; CDR3 DNA: TGTGCCAGCAGTTGGGGTCTCGAAGCTTTCTTT
clone size: many; V gene: TRBV28; J gene: TRBJ1-5; D gene: -; CDR3 protein: CASNLPTPINQPQHF; CDR3 DNA: TGTGCCAGCAACCTACCTACACCGATCAATCAGCCCCAGCATTTT
clone size: many; V gene: TRBV5-4; J gene: TRBJ1-5; D gene: TRBD1; CDR3 protein: CASAGGSNQPQHF; CDR3 DNA: TGTGCCAGCGCAGGGGGGAGCAATCAGCCCCAGCATTTT
clone size: many; V gene: TRBV19; J gene: TRBJ2-4; D gene: -; CDR3 protein: CASSIGNIQYF; CDR3 DNA: TGTGCCAGTAGTATAGGAAACATTCAGTACTTC
clone size: many; V gene: TRBV28; J gene: TRBJ2-7; D gene: -; CDR3 protein: CASSLRNEQYF; CDR3 DNA: TGTGCCAGCAGTTTAAGGAACGAGCAGTACTTC
clone size: many; V gene: TRBV28; J gene: TRBJ2-7; D gene: -; CDR3 protein: CASSLPGQDYEQYF; CDR3 DNA: TGTGCCAGCAGTTTACCGGGACAAGACTACGAGCAGTACTTC
clone size: many; V gene: TRBV7-2; J gene: TRBJ1-6; D gene: -; CDR3 protein: CASSSSRDNPSYNSPLHF; CDR3 DNA: TGTGCCAGCAGCTCCAGCCGGGACAACCCATCCTATAATTCACCCCTCCACTTT